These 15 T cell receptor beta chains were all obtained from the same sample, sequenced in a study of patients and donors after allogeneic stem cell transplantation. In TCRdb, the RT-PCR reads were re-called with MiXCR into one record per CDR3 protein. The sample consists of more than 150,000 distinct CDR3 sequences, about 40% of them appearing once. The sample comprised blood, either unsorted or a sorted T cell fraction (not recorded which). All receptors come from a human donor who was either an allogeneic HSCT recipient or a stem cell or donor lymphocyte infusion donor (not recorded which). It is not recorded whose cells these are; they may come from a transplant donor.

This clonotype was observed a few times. The CDR3 reads CASSPTGGLGYGYTF. In DNA form, the CDR3 reads TGTGCCAGCAGTCCGACAGGGGGCCTGGGCTATGGCTACACCTTC. V is TRBV6-6 and J is TRBJ1-2, with 10 bases identical to TRBD1. This CDR3 contains 15 residues. Germline CDR1 MNHNY, CDR2 SVGAGI (reference sequence). Trimming took 5 bases from V and 4 from J; bases not matched to a gene: 7.

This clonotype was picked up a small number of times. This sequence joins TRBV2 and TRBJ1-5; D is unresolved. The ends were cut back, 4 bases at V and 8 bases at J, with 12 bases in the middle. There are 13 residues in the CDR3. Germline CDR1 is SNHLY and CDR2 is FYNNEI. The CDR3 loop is CASSGGEREPQHF. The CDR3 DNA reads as TGTGCCAGCAGTGGGGGTGAACGGGAGCCCCAGCATTTT. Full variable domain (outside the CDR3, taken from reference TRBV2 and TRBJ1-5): EPEVTQTPSHQVTQMGQEVILRCVPISNHLYFYWYRQILGQKVEFLVSFYNNEISEKSEIFDDQFSVERPDGSNFTLKIRSTKLEDSAMYFCASSGGEREPQHFGDGTRLSIL.

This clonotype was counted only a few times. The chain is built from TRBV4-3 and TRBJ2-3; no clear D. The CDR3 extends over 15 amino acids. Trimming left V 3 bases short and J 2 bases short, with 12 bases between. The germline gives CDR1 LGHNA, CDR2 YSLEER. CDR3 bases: TGCGCCAGCAGCCAGATGTGGGCAGCCACAGATACGCAGTATTTT. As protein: CASSQMWAATDTQYF.

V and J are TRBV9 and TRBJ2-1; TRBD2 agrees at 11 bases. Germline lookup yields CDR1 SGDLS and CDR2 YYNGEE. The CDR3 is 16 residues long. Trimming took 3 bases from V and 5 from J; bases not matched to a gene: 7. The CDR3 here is CASSELTSGGNNEQFF. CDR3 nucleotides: TGTGCCAGCAGCGAACTCACTAGCGGGGGAAACAATGAGCAGTTCTTC. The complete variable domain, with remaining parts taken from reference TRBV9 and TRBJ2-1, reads DSGVTQTPKHLITATGQRVTLRCSPRSGDLSVYWYQQSLDQGLQFLIQYYNGEERAKGNILERFSAQQFPDLHSELNLSSLELGDSALYFCASSELTSGGNNEQFFGPGTRLTVL.

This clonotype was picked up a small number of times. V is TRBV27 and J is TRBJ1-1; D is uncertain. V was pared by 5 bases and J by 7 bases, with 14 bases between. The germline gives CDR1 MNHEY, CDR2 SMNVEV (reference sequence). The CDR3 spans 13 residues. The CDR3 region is CASSLAAGVEAFF. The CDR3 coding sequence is TGTGCCAGCAGTCTGGCGGCGGGCGTTGAAGCTTTCTTT.

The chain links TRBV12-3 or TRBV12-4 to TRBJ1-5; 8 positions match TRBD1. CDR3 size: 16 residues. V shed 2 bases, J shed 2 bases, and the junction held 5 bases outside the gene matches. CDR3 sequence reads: CASSLWRGQGNQPQHF. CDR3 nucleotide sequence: TGTGCCAGCAGTTTATGGAGGGGACAGGGCAATCAGCCCCAGCATTTT.

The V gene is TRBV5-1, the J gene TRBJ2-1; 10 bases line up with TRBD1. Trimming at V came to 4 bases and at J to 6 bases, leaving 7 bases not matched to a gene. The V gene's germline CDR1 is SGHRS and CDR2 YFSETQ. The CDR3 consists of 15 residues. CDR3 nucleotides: TGCGCCAGCAGCGCCGACAGGGGGCTCGGCAATGAGCAGTTCTTC. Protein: CASSADRGLGNEQFF.

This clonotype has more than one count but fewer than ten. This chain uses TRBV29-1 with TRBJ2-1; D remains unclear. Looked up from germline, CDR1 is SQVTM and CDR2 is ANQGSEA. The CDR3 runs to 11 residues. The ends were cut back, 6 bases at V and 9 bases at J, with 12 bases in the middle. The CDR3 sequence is CSVRPPGEQFF. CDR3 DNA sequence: TGCAGCGTGCGGCCGCCAGGTGAGCAGTTCTTC.

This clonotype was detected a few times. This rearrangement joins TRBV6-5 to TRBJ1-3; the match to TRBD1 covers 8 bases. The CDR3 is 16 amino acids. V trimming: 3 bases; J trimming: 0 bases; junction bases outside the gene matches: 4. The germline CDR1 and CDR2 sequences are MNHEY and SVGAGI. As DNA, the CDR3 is TGTGCCAGCAGTTATTCGACAGGGGCCTCTGGAAACACCATATATTTT. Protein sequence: CASSYSTGASGNTIYF.

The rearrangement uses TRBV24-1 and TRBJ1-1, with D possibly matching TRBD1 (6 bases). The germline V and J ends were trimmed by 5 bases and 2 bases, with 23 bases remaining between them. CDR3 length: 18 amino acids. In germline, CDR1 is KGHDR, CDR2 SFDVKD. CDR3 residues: CATSGPGGPLGFNTEAFF. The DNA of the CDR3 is TGTGCCACCAGTGGGCCGGGGGGGCCTTTAGGATTTAACACTGAAGCTTTCTTT.

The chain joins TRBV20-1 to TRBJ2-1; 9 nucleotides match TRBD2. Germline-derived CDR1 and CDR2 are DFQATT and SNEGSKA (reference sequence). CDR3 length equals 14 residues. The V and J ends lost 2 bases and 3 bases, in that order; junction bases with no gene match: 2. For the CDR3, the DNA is TGCAGTGCTAGACGACTAGCGGACTACAATGAGCAGTTCTTC. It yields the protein CSARRLADYNEQFF.

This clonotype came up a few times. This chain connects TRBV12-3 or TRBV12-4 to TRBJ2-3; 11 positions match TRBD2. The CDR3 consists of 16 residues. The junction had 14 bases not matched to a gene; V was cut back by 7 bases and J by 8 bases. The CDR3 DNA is TGTGCCAGCACCGAGCCAGGGCTAGCGGGAGGAGGTACGCAGTATTTT. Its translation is CASTEPGLAGGGTQYF.

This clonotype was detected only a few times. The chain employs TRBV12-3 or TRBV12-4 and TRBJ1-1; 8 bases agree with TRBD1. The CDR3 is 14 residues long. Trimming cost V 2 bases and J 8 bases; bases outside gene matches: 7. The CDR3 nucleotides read TGTGCCAGCAGTTTACGGCAGGGGGCTATCGAAGCTTTCTTT. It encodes CASSLRQGAIEAFF.

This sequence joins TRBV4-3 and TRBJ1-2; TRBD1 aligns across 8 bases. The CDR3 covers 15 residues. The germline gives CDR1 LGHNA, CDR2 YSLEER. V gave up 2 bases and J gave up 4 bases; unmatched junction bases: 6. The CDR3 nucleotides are TGCGCCAGCAGCCAATCGAGGACAGGGCTCTATGGCTACACCTTC. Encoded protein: CASSQSRTGLYGYTF.

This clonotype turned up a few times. Written as DNA, the CDR3 is TGCGCCAGCAGCCAAGCGGGGGAGCTGTTTTTT. This translates into CASSQAGELFF. The rearrangement joins TRBV4-3 to TRBJ2-2; D is uncertain. V shed 1 base and J shed 8 bases, with 2 bases lying between them. Germline V gives CDR1 LGHNA, CDR2 YSLEER. The CDR3 sequence is 11 residues long.